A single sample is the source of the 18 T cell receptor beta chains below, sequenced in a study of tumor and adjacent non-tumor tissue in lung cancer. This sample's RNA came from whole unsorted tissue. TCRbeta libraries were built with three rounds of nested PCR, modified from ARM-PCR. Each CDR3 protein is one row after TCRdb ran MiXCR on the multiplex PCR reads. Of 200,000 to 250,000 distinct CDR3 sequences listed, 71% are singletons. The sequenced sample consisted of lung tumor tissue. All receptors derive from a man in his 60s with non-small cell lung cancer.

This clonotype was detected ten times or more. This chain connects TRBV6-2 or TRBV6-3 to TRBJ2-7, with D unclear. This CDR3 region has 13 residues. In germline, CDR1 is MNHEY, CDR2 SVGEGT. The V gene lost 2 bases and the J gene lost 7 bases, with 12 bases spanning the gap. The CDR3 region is CASSYQEAWEQYF. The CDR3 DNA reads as TGTGCCAGCAGTTACCAAGAAGCCTGGGAGCAGTACTTC.

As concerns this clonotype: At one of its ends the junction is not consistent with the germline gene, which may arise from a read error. DNA of the CDR3: TGTGACAGCAGCCCCCGATATTTTTACGACACCGGGGAGCTGCTTTTT. Translating gives CDSSPRYFYDTGELLF. V usage is TRBV11-3 and J usage is TRBJ2-2; tentatively, D is TRBD2 (5 bases). The CDR3 covers 16 residues. Germline CDR1 SGHNT, CDR2 YENEEA.

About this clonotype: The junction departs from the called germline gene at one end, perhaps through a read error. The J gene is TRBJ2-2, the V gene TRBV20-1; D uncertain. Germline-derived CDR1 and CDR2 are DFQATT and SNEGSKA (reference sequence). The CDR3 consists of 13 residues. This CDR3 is CNALGYTTGELFF. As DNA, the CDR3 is TGCAATGCTCTAGGGTATACCACCGGGGAGCTGTTTTTT.

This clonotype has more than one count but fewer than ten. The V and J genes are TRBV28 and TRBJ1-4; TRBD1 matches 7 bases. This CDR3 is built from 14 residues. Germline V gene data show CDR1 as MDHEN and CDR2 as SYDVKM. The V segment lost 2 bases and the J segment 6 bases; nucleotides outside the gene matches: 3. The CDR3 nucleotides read TGTGCCAGCAGTTTAGACAGGGTTGATGAAAAACTGTTTTTT. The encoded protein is CASSLDRVDEKLFF.

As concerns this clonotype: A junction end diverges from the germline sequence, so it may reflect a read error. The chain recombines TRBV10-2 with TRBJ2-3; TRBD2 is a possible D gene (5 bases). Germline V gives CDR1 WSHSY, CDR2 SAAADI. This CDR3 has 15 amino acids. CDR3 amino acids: CASCEPSFHSDTQYF. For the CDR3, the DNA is TGCGCCAGCTGTGAACCTAGCTTTCATTCGGATACGCAGTATTTT.

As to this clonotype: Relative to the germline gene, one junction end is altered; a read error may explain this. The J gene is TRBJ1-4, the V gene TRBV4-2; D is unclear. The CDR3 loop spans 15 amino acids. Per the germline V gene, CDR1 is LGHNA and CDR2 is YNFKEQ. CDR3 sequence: CAGSQDVRSREKLFF. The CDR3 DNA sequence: TGTGCCGGCAGCCAAGATGTCCGATCTCGTGAAAAACTGTTTTTT.

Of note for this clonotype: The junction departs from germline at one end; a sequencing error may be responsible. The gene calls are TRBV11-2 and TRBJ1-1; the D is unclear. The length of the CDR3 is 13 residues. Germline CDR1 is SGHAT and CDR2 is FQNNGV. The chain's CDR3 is CASSVSVDTEVFF. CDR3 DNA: TGTGCCAGCAGCGTATCCGTTGACACTGAAGTTTTCTTT.

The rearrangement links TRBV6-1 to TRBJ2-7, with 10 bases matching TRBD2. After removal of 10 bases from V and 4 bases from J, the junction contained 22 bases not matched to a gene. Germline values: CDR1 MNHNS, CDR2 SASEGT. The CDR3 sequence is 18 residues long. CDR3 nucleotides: TGTGCCATCAGCATAAAGGGAATCGGGACTAGCGCAGTTTACGAGCAGTACTTC. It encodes CAISIKGIGTSAVYEQYF.

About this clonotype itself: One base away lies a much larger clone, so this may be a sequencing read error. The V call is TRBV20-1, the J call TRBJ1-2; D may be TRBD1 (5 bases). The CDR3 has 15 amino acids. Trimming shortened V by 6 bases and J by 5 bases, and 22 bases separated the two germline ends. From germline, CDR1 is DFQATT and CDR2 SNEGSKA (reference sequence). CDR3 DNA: TGCAGTGCGCGAAAATTCGGACGGGGGGGATATGGCTACACCTTC. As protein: CSARKFGRGGYGYTF.

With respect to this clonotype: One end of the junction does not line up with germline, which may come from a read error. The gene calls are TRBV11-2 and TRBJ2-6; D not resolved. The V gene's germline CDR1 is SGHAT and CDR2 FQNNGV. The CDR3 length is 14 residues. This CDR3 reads CVSSPISRTNVLTF. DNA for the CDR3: TGTGTCAGCAGTCCTATCTCTAGAACCAACGTCCTGACTTTC.

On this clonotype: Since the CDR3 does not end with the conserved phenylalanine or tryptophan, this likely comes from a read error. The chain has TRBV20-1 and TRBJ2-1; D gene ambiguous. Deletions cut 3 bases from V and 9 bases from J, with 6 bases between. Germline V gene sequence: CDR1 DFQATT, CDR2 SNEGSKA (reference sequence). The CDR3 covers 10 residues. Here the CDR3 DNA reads TGCAGTGCTAGTTGGGTTGAGCAGTTCTTG. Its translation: CSASWVEQFL.

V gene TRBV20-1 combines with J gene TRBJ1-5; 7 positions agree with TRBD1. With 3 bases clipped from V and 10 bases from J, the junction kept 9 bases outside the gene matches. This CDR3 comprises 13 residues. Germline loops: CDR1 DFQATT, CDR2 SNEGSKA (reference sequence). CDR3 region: CSASRDSNGPQHF. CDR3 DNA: TGCAGTGCTAGTCGGGACAGCAATGGACCCCAGCATTTT.

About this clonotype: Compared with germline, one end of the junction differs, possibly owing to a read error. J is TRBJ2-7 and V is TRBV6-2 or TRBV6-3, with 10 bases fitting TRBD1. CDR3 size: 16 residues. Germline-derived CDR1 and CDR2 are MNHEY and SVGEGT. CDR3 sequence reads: CASSYGLPDRGYEQNF. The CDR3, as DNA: TGTGCCAGCAGTTACGGCCTACCGGACAGGGGGTACGAGCAGAACTTC.

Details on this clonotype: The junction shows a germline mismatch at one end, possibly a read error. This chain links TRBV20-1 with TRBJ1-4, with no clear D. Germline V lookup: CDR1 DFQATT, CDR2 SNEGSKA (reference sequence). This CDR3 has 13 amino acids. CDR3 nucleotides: TGCACTGCTCCCTCAGAGGAGGGTGAAAAACTGTTTTTT. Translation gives CTAPSEEGEKLFF.

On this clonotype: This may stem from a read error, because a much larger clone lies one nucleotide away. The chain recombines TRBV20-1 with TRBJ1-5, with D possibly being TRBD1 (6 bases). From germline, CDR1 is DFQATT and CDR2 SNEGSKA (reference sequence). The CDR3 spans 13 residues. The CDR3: CSTRGDGNQPQHF. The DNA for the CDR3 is TGCAGTACTAGGGGGGACGGAAATCAGCCCCAGCATTTT.

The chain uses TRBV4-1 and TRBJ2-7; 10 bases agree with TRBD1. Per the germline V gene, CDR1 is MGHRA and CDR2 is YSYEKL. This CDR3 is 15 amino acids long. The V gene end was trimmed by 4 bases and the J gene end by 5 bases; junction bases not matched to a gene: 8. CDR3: CASSPLRQGADEQYF. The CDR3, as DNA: TGCGCCAGCAGCCCTCTCCGACAGGGGGCCGACGAGCAGTACTTC.

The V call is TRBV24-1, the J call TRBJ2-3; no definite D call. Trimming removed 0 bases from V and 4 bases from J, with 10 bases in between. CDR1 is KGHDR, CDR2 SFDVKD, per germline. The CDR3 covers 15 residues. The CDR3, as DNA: TGTGCCACCAGTGATTTGGGTTGGAGCGCAGATACGCAGTATTTT. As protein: CATSDLGWSADTQYF.

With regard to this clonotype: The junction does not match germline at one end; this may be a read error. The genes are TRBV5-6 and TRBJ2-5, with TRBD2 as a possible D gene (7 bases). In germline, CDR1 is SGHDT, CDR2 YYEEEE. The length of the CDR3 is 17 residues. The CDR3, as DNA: TGTGCCAGCAGCGCCATAGGGAGGGTCAGGGGAAGGGAGATCCAGTACTTC. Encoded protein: CASSAIGRVRGREIQYF.